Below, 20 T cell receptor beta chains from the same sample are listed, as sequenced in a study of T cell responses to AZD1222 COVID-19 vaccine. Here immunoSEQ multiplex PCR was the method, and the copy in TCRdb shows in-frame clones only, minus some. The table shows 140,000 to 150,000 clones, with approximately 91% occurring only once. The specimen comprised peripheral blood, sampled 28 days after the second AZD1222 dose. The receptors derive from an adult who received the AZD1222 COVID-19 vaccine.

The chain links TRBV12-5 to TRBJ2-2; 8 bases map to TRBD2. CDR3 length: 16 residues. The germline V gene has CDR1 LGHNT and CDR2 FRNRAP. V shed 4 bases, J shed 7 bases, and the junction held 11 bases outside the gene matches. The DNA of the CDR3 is TGTGCTAGTGGTTGGCAGCGGGGGCGGGACGGCGGGGAGCTGTTTTTT. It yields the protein CASGWQRGRDGGELFF.

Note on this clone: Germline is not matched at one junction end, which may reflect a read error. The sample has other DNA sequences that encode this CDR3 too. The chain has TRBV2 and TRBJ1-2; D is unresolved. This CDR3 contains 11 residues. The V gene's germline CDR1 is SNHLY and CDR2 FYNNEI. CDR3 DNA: TGTGCCAGCAGTGCGGACTACGGCTACACCTTC. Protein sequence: CASSADYGYTF.

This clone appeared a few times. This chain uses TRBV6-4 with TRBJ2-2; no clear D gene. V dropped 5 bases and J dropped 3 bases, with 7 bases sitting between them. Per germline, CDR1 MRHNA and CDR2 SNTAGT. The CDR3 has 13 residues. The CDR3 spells CASSPEDTGELFF. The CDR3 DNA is TGTGCCAGCAGTCCAGAAGACACCGGGGAGCTGTTTTTT.

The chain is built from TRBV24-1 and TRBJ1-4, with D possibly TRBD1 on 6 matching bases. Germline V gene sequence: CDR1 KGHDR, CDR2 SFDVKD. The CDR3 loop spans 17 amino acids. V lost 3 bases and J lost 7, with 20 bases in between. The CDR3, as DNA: TGTGCCACCAGTGATCCGAACAAGGGGGATGGGGTTGAAAAACTGTTTTTT. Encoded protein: CATSDPNKGDGVEKLFF.

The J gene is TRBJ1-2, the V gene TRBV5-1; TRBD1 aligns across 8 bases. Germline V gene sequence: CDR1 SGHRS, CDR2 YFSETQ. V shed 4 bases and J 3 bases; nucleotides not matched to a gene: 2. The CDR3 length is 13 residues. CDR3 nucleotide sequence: TGCGCCAGCAGCCCGGACAGGGACTATGGCTACACCTTC. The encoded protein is CASSPDRDYGYTF.

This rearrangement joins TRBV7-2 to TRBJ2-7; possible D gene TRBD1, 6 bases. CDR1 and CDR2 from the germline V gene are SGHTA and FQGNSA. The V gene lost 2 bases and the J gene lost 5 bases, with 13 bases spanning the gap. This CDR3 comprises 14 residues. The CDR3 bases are TGTGCCAGCAGCTTAAGACAGACAGGTGACGAGCAGTACTTC. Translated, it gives CASSLRQTGDEQYF. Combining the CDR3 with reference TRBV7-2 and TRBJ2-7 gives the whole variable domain GAGVSQSPSNKVTEKGKDVELRCDPISGHTALYWYRQSLGQGLEFLIYFQGNSAPDKSGLPSDRFSAERTGGSVSTLTIQRTQQEDSAVYLCASSLRQTGDEQYFGPGTRLTVT.

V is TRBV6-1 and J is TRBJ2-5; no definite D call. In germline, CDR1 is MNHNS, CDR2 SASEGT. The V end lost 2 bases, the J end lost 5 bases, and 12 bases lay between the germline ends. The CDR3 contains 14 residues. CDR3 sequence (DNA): TGTGCCAGCAGTGAATTGGCTTTCGGGGAGACCCAGTACTTC. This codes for CASSELAFGETQYF.

CDR3 bases: TGTGCCAGCAGCTTACAGGTCTGGGGAAGCTCCTACGAGCAGTACTTC. Its translation is CASSLQVWGSSYEQYF. The chain joins TRBV11-3 to TRBJ2-7; no firm D call. This CDR3 region has 16 residues. Germline-derived CDR1 and CDR2 are SGHNT and YENEEA. V was cut by 2 bases and J by 0 bases, with 14 bases left in between. Filled out from reference TRBV11-3 and TRBJ2-7, the complete variable domain reads EAGVVQSPRYKIIEKKQPVAFWCNPISGHNTLYWYLQNLGQGPELLIRYENEEAVDDSQLPKDRFSAERLKGVDSTLKIQPAELGDSAVYLCASSLQVWGSSYEQYFGPGTRLTVT.

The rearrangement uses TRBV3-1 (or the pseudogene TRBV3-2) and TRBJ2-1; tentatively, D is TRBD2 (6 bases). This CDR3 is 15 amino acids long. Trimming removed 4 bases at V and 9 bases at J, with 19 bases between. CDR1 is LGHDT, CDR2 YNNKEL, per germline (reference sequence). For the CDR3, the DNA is TGTGCCAGCAGCCCTCCGGGGGACTTCTTCACTGAGCAGTTCTTC. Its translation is CASSPPGDFFTEQFF.

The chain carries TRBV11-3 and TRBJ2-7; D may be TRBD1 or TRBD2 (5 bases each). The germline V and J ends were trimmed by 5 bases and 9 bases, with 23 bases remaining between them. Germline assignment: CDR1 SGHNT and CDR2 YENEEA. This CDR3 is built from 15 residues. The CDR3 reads CASSPSTGWGWGQYF. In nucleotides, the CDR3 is TGTGCCAGCAGCCCAAGCACGGGGTGGGGCTGGGGGCAGTACTTC.

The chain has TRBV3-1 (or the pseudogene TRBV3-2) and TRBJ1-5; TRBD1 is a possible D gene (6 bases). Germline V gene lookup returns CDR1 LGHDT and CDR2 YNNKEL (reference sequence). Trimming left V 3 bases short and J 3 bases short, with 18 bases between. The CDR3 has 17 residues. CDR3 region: CASSQGAVGGSNQPQHF. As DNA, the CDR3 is TGTGCCAGCAGCCAGGGGGCTGTGGGGGGCTCCAATCAGCCCCAGCATTTT.

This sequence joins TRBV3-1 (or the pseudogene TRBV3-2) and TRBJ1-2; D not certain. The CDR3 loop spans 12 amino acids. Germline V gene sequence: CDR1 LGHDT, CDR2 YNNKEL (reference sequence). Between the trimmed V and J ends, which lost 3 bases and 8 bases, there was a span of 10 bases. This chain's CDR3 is CASSHGEGGYTF. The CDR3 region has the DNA TGTGCCAGCAGCCACGGTGAGGGAGGCTACACCTTC.

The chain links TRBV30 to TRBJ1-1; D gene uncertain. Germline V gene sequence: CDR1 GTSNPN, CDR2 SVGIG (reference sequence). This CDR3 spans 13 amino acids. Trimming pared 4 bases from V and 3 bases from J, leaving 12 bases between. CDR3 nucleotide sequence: TGTGCCTGGAACCGGGGATGGGACACTGAAGCTTTCTTT. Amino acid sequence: CAWNRGWDTEAFF.

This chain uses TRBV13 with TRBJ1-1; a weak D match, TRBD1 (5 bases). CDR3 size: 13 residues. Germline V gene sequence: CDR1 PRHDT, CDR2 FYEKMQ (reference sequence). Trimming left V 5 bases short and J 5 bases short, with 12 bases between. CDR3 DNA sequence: TGTGCCAGCAGCGGAAGGGGCGGGACTGAAGCTTTCTTT. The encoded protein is CASSGRGGTEAFF.

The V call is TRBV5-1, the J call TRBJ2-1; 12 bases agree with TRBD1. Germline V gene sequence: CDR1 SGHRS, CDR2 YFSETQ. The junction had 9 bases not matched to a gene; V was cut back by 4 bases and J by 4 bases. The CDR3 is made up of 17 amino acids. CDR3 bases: TGCGCCAGCAGCAATCATCGGGACAGGGGGCTTTACAATGAGCAGTTCTTC. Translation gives CASSNHRDRGLYNEQFF.

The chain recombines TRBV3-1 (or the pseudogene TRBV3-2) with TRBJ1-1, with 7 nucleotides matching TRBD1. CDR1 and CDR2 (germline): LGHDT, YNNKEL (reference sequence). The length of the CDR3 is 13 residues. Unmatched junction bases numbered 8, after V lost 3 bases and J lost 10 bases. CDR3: CASSQHRGAGAFF. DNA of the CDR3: TGTGCCAGCAGCCAGCACAGGGGTGCAGGAGCTTTCTTT.

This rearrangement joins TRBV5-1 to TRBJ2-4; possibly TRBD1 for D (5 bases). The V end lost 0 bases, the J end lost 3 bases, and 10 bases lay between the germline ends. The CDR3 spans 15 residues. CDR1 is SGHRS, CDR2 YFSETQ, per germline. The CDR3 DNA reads TGCGCCAGCAGCTTGGGGGGCGCGAGCAAAAACATTCAGTACTTC. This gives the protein CASSLGGASKNIQYF.

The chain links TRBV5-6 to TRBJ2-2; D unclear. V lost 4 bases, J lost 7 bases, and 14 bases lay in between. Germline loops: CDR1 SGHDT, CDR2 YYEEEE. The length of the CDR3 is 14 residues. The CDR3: CASSRPNDIGELFF. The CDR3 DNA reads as TGTGCCAGCAGCCGCCCGAACGATATCGGGGAGCTGTTTTTT.

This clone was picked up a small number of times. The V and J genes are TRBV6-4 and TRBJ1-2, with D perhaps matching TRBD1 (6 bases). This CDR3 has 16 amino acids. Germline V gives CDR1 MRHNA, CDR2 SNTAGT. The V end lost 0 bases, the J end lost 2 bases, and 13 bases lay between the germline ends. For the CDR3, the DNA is TGTGCCAGCAGTGACTCGGAACGGGGGGGCAACTATGGCTACACCTTC. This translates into CASSDSERGGNYGYTF.

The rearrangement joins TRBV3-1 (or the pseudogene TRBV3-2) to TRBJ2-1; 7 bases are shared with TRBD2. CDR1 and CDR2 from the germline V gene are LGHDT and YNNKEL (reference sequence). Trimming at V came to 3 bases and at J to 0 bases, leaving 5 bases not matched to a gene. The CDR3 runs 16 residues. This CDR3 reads CASSQGGGSSYNEQFF. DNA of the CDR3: TGTGCCAGCAGCCAGGGGGGGGGAAGCTCCTACAATGAGCAGTTCTTC.